Listed below are T cell receptor beta chains from one sample, sequenced in a study of T cell responses to AZD1222 COVID-19 vaccine. Generated by immunoSEQ multiplex PCR, the TCRdb table keeps only in-frame clones and is missing some. The sample comprises approximately 160,000 clones, roughly 94% of which are singletons, and under 6% rests with the top ten. The material sequenced was peripheral blood, taken 28 days after the second AZD1222 dose. The receptors come from an adult who received the AZD1222 COVID-19 vaccine. The CDR3 runs from the conserved cysteine through the conserved F or W. Fields, in order: clone size, D gene, V gene, J gene, CDR3 protein, CDR3 DNA. D genes are given only for firm matches. Rows may omit the clone size; those that give it use once, few, many or a size class.

>NA|TRBD1|TRBV6-5|TRBJ1-6
CASSTGGNGSPLHF
TGTGCCAGCAGTACAGGGGGGAACGGATCACCCCTCCACTTT
>NA|TRBD1|TRBV6-5|TRBJ1-2
CASSYTGGGASF
TGTGCCAGCAGTTACACAGGGGGTGGGGCCTCCTTC
>NA|NA|TRBV28|TRBJ2-2
CASTRVMAGELFF
TGTGCCAGCACAAGAGTTATGGCCGGGGAGCTGTTTTTT
>NA|NA|TRBV2|TRBJ1-3
CASSEGRLSGNTIYF
TGTGCCAGCAGTGAGGGTAGGCTCTCTGGAAACACCATATATTTT
>NA|NA|TRBV10-3|TRBJ1-4
CAISEPAWGPVTNEKLFF
TGTGCCATCAGTGAACCCGCTTGGGGGCCGGTGACTAATGAAAAACTGTTTTTT
>once|NA|TRBV3-1/TRBV3-2|TRBJ2-7
CASSLAGSSYEQYF
TGTGCCAGCAGCCTTGCAGGCAGCTCCTACGAGCAGTACTTC
>NA|NA|TRBV6-5|TRBJ2-1
CASSPTVGNEQFF
TGTGCCAGCAGCCCCACCGTGGGCAATGAGCAGTTCTTC
>NA|TRBD1|TRBV5-1|TRBJ1-4
CASSLQGVNEKLFF
TGCGCCAGCAGTCTACAGGGGGTAAATGAAAAACTGTTTTTT
>NA|TRBD2|TRBV6-1|TRBJ2-1
CASSELRLAGRINEQFF
TGTGCCAGCAGTGAACTCCGACTAGCGGGACGTATAAATGAGCAGTTCTTC
>NA|NA|TRBV7-2|TRBJ1-5
CASSLAGVVQPQHF
TGTGCCAGCAGCTTAGCAGGGGTGGTTCAGCCCCAGCATTTT
>NA|NA|TRBV5-1|TRBJ1-5
CASSLSPGVNQPQHF
TGCGCCAGCAGCCTCTCCCCGGGAGTCAATCAGCCCCAGCATTTT
>NA|TRBD1|TRBV24-1|TRBJ1-3
CATSDEGTGYSGNTIYF
TGTGCCACCAGTGACGAAGGGACAGGGTACTCTGGAAACACCATATATTTT
>NA|NA|TRBV30|TRBJ1-1
CAWSVGTGVPEAFF
TGTGCCTGGAGTGTAGGCACCGGAGTCCCTGAAGCTTTCTTT
>NA|TRBD2|TRBV11-3|TRBJ2-1
CASSHRLAGGYNEQFF
TGTGCCAGCAGCCACCGACTAGCGGGAGGGTACAATGAGCAGTTCTTC
>NA|TRBD2|TRBV18|TRBJ2-1
CASSPIRSGRDNEQFF
TGTGCCAGCTCTCCAATTCGGAGCGGGAGAGACAATGAGCAGTTCTTC
>once|TRBD2|TRBV10-2|TRBJ2-3
CASSESRTSGRTDTQYF
TGCGCCAGCAGTGAGTCGAGGACTAGCGGGAGAACAGATACGCAGTATTTT
>NA|TRBD2|TRBV6-1|TRBJ2-3
CASSEHGLAGEADTQYF
TGTGCCAGCAGTGAACACGGACTAGCGGGAGAGGCAGATACGCAGTATTTT
>NA|NA|TRBV5-1|TRBJ1-1
CASSLQPDAYTEAFF
TGCGCCAGCAGCTTGCAACCGGACGCATACACTGAAGCTTTCTTT
>NA|TRBD1|TRBV5-6|TRBJ1-2
CASSSGTGGYGYTF
TGTGCCAGCAGCTCCGGGACAGGGGGCTATGGCTACACCTTC
>NA|NA|TRBV6-2/TRBV6-3|TRBJ1-2
CASSSNYRSDHGYTF
TGTGCCAGCAGTTCCAATTACCGGTCTGACCATGGCTACACCTTC
>once|TRBD2|TRBV7-2|TRBJ2-3
CASSPRLAGDDTQYF
TGTGCCAGCAGCCCCAGACTAGCGGGAGACGATACGCAGTATTTT
>once|NA|TRBV9|TRBJ1-2
CASSVPGRYGYTF
TGTGCCAGCAGCGTACCAGGGAGATATGGCTACACCTTC
>NA|NA|TRBV11-3|TRBJ2-1
CASSSRLVPYNEQFF
TGTGCCAGCAGCTCACGACTAGTACCCTACAATGAGCAGTTCTTC
>NA|TRBD1|TRBV6-6|TRBJ2-2
CASSLSPGGGELFF
TGTGCCAGCAGTTTATCGCCAGGGGGCGGGGAGCTGTTTTTT
>NA|NA|TRBV15|TRBJ2-3
CATSRTGTLGDTQYF
TGTGCCACCAGCAGAACAGGTACTCTCGGAGATACGCAGTATTTT
>NA|NA|TRBV9|TRBJ1-1
CASSVAGGNAVNTEAFF
TGTGCCAGCAGCGTAGCGGGGGGCAACGCGGTGAACACTGAAGCTTTCTTT
>NA|TRBD1|TRBV5-5|TRBJ1-1
CASSIRQGLTEAFF
TGTGCCAGCAGCATACGACAGGGATTGACTGAAGCTTTCTTT
>NA|NA|TRBV19|TRBJ2-1
CASRTRAEPEQFF
TGTGCCAGTAGAACCCGCGCTGAGCCTGAGCAGTTCTTC
>NA|TRBD1|TRBV7-2|TRBJ1-2
CASSFRDRSGYTF
TGTGCCAGCAGCTTCCGGGACAGAAGTGGCTACACCTTC
>NA|TRBD1|TRBV18|TRBJ2-4
CASSPIPGQPGLAKNIQYF
TGTGCCAGCTCACCGATCCCGGGACAGCCCGGGCTAGCCAAAAACATTCAGTACTTC
>NA|TRBD1|TRBV5-1|TRBJ1-2
CASAAGDSNYGYTF
TGCGCCAGCGCAGCCGGGGACAGTAACTATGGCTACACCTTC
>NA|NA|TRBV30|TRBJ1-2
CAWNIDYGYTF
TGTGCCTGGAATATTGACTATGGCTACACCTTC
>NA|NA|TRBV7-9|TRBJ2-3
CASSTFDRHQSSTDTQYF
TGTGCCAGCAGCACCTTTGACAGGCACCAAAGTAGCACAGATACGCAGTATTTT
>NA|NA|TRBV7-2|TRBJ1-5
CASSLGGADQPQHF
TGTGCCAGCAGCTTAGGGGGGGCGGATCAGCCCCAGCATTTT
>NA|NA|TRBV2|TRBJ1-1
CASTPGPTNREAFF
TGTGCCAGCACGCCCGGACCGACCAACCGGGAAGCTTTCTTT
>NA|NA|TRBV18|TRBJ2-1
CASSPRASSSYNEQFF
TGTGCCAGCTCACCCAGAGCTTCCAGCTCCTACAATGAGCAGTTCTTC
>NA|TRBD2|TRBV11-2|TRBJ2-7
CASSPWTSGYEQYF
TGTGCCAGCAGCCCCTGGACTAGCGGCTACGAGCAGTACTTC
>NA|TRBD1|TRBV5-5|TRBJ2-1
CASSTQGAEYNEQFF
TGTGCCAGCAGTACACAGGGGGCGGAATACAATGAGCAGTTCTTC
>NA|NA|TRBV18|TRBJ2-5
CASSPQETQYF
TGTGCCAGCTCACCTCAAGAGACCCAGTACTTC
>NA|TRBD1|TRBV30|TRBJ1-1
CAWSAQGVTEAFF
TGTGCCTGGAGTGCACAGGGGGTCACTGAAGCTTTCTTT
>NA|NA|TRBV3-1/TRBV3-2|TRBJ2-7
CGLGAYEQYF
TGTGGGCTAGGGGCCTACGAGCAGTACTTC
>NA|NA|TRBV28|TRBJ2-7
CASSTQKFRTYEQYF
TGTGCCAGCAGTACCCAGAAATTTCGAACCTACGAGCAGTACTTC
>NA|NA|TRBV5-8|TRBJ2-7
CASLVRGGPYEQYF
TGTGCCAGCCTCGTTAGGGGGGGCCCCTACGAGCAGTACTTC
>NA|TRBD2|TRBV27|TRBJ2-1
CASSLGRALVF
TGTGCCAGCAGTCTAGGGAGGGCACTGGTCTTC
>NA|NA|TRBV12-3/TRBV12-4|TRBJ2-7
CASSYSSSYEQYF
TGTGCCAGCAGCTACAGTAGCTCCTACGAGCAGTACTTC
>NA|TRBD1|TRBV4-2|TRBJ1-4
CASSQGLETGEYEKLFF
TGTGCCAGCAGCCAAGGCCTCGAGACAGGGGAATACGAAAAACTGTTTTTT
>NA|TRBD1|TRBV19|TRBJ2-1
CASRGQGVNEQFF
TGTGCCAGTAGGGGACAGGGTGTCAATGAGCAGTTCTTC
>NA|NA|TRBV25-1|TRBJ1-1
CASRLTSGVTEAFF
TGTGCCAGCAGACTCACAAGCGGGGTAACTGAAGCTTTCTTT
>NA|NA|TRBV27|TRBJ2-3
CASSLLGSLDTQYF
TGTGCCAGCAGTTTATTGGGGAGTCTAGATACGCAGTATTTT
>NA|NA|TRBV12-3/TRBV12-4|TRBJ1-2
CASSRLDGGGYTF
TGTGCCAGCAGCCGCCTAGACGGTGGTGGCTACACCTTC
>NA|TRBD1|TRBV4-3|TRBJ1-6
CASSQDGTGPTSPLHF
TGCGCCAGCAGCCAAGATGGGACAGGGCCAACTTCACCCCTCCACTTT
>NA|NA|TRBV5-6|TRBJ2-3
CASSLKGLGDTQYF
TGTGCCAGCAGCTTGAAGGGATTGGGGGATACGCAGTATTTT
>NA|TRBD1|TRBV12-3/TRBV12-4|TRBJ1-1
CASRETGGTEAFF
TGTGCCAGCAGGGAAACAGGGGGGACTGAAGCTTTCTTT
>NA|NA|TRBV5-1|TRBJ1-5
CASSSLSLDNQPQHF
TGCGCCAGCAGCTCACTCAGCCTAGACAATCAGCCCCAGCATTTT
>NA|NA|TRBV6-5|TRBJ2-7
CASRGSGVTYEQYF
TGTGCCAGCCGAGGGTCAGGGGTAACCTACGAGCAGTACTTC